This T cell receptor beta chain was sequenced during a study of T-cell reconstitution after alpha-beta-depleted transplantation in children. Many counts were recorded for this clonotype. Its antigen is not identified. A library of TCRbeta sequences, prepared with unique molecular identifiers, was generated. TCRdb passed the PCR reads through MiXCR, listing each CDR3 protein once. The sample has around 450,000 distinct CDR3 sequences, 8% to 11% seen once. Broader study findings: High day-60 TCRbeta diversity in some patients came from surviving recipient T cells and thymic progenitors.

Trimming took 4 bases from V and 0 from J, leaving 10 bases between them. Germline assignment: CDR1 SGHRS and CDR2 YFSETQ. The CDR3 is 15 amino acids. The receptor's source is a child under 10 years old with inherited bone marrow failure, due to receive a stem cell transplant. The chain carries TRBV5-1 and TRBJ1-4, with D possibly matching TRBD1 (6 bases). This specimen was PBMCs, taken before TCRalphabeta/CD19-depleted stem cell transplant. In DNA form, the CDR3 reads TGCGCCAGCAGCCAAACAGGGACAACTAATGAAAAACTGTTTTTT. Translation gives CASSQTGTTNEKLFF.